This T cell receptor (beta chain) was recorded in a study of blood T cells in healthy people across ages. Study findings and constraints: Investigators viewed diversity estimates from one million T cells as underestimates, the study reported.

A second PCR of 7 to 11 cycles used a sample-barcoded 5' primer and a J-beta primer mix. TCRdb re-derived calls from the 5' RACE reads in MiXCR, one entry per CDR3 protein. This table holds some 1.8 million distinct CDR3 sequences, roughly 43% found once. This clonotype has only a few counts. The antigen is unknown. The CDR3 contains 14 residues. V lost 5 bases to trimming and J lost 3 bases; unmatched junction nucleotides: 7. The V gene's germline CDR1 is SGHTA and CDR2 FQGNSA. The sequence came from a human donor in good health. Material: blood. V is TRBV7-2 and J is TRBJ2-7; TRBD2 aligns across 7 bases. The DNA for the CDR3 is TGTGCCAGCAGCCCAGGACTAGATGACTACGAGCAGTACTTC. It codes for CASSPGLDDYEQYF.